One sample yielded the 9 T cell receptor beta chains listed below, sequenced in a study of Ad26.COV2.S vaccination and SARS-CoV-2 variants. TCRdb's table, derived via immunoSEQ multiplex PCR, lists solely in-frame clones and lacks some. Of some 330,000 clones in the sample, 75% to 90% were seen once. Treatment here: some 20 received Ad26.COV2.S at low or high dose, single or two shots; 5 received placebo; per-sample allocation not given. Each sample was drawn 63 days after the first injection (of vaccine or placebo). The input for sequencing was peripheral blood, taken in a trial of Ad26.COV2.S vaccine versus placebo. The receptors were sampled from a person aged 18-65 years who received the Ad26.COV2.S COVID-19 vaccine or a placebo.

The rearrangement uses TRBV5-1 and TRBJ2-2; 10 nucleotides align to TRBD2. Per germline, CDR1 SGHRS and CDR2 YFSETQ. J was trimmed by 5 bases and V by 1 base; bases with no gene match: 8. There are 17 residues in the CDR3. The CDR3 DNA sequence: TGCGCCAGCAGCTTGATGAGCGGGAGGGCCGGGACCGGGGAGCTGTTTTTT. Translating gives CASSLMSGRAGTGELFF. Variable domain in full (rest from reference TRBV5-1 and TRBJ2-2): KAGVTQTPRYLIKTRGQQVTLSCSPISGHRSVSWYQQTPGQGLQFLFEYFSETQRNKGNFPGRFSGRQFSNSRSEMNVSTLELGDSALYLCASSLMSGRAGTGELFFGEGSRLTVL.

This clone was observed once. This rearrangement joins TRBV4-1 to TRBJ1-1; no definite D call. Per germline, CDR1 MGHRA and CDR2 YSYEKL. V lost 1 base to trimming and J lost 8 bases, with 14 bases between them. CDR3 length equals 14 residues. The CDR3 sequence is CASSQVLGNSEAFF. The CDR3 nucleotides read TGCGCCAGCAGCCAAGTCCTTGGAAACTCCGAAGCTTTCTTT.

CDR3 loop: CASSELAGDNYEQYF. CDR3 nucleotides: TGTGCCAGCAGTGAATTAGCAGGGGACAACTACGAGCAGTACTTC. The rearrangement links TRBV6-1 to TRBJ2-7; possibly TRBD1 for D (6 bases). In germline, CDR1 is MNHNS, CDR2 SASEGT. V was cut by 2 bases and J by 3 bases, with 14 bases left in between. The CDR3 contains 15 residues.

The chain carries TRBV5-4 and TRBJ1-1; 10 bases match TRBD1. The CDR3 covers 16 residues. The V segment lost 3 bases and the J segment 3 bases; nucleotides outside the gene matches: 8. From germline, CDR1 is SGHNT and CDR2 YYREEE (reference sequence). The CDR3 here is CASSSDRGLAYTEAFF. DNA of the CDR3: TGTGCCAGCAGCTCTGACAGGGGGCTCGCCTACACTGAAGCTTTCTTT. Complete variable domain (other parts from reference TRBV5-4 and TRBJ1-1): ETGVTQSPTHLIKTRGQQVTLRCSSQSGHNTVSWYQQALGQGPQFIFQYYREEENGRGNFPPRFSGLQFPNYSSELNVNALELDDSALYLCASSSDRGLAYTEAFFGQGTRLTVV.

V gene TRBV6-5 combines with J gene TRBJ1-1; no reliable D call. Per germline, CDR1 MNHEY and CDR2 SVGAGI. The germline V and J ends were trimmed by 6 bases and 1 base, with 15 bases remaining between them. The CDR3 runs to 15 residues. CDR3 DNA sequence: TGTGCCAGCAGCCCCTCGCTGGCTTCGAACACTGAAGCTTTCTTT. Translating it yields CASSPSLASNTEAFF.

The chain employs TRBV11-3 and TRBJ2-1; 7 bases are a match to TRBD1. Germline V gene data show CDR1 as SGHNT and CDR2 as YENEEA. This CDR3 has 17 amino acids. Germline trimming cut 4 bases from V and 4 bases from J; bases unmatched to any gene: 13. CDR3 DNA: TGTGCCAGCAGCTCGCGCGACCCCGGGACAGCATACAATGAGCAGTTCTTC. It encodes CASSSRDPGTAYNEQFF.

The chain recombines TRBV28 with TRBJ1-2, with D unclear. Germline-derived CDR1 and CDR2 are MDHEN and SYDVKM. The CDR3 totals 13 residues. Deletions cut 7 bases from V and 4 bases from J, with 13 bases between. Here the CDR3 reads CASKKGDGYGYTF. In DNA form, the CDR3 reads TGTGCCAGCAAAAAAGGAGATGGCTATGGCTACACCTTC.

This clone was observed a single time. CDR3: CASSRYETSGSQETQYF. In nucleotides, the CDR3 is TGTGCCAGCAGCCGTTATGAGACTAGCGGCTCCCAAGAGACCCAGTACTTC. The chain recombines TRBV9 with TRBJ2-5; 9 positions match TRBD2. The germline gives CDR1 SGDLS, CDR2 YYNGEE. CDR3 length: 17 residues. V was clipped by 4 bases and J by 1 base; unmatched bases: 11.

The chain recombines TRBV29-1 with TRBJ2-7; no clear D. V lost 3 bases, J lost 0 bases, and 9 bases lay in between. CDR1 SQVTM and CDR2 ANQGSEA come from the germline V gene. The CDR3 is 13 amino acids. The CDR3 region is CSVEGSLSYEQYF. The CDR3 nucleotides read TGCAGCGTTGAGGGCAGTCTCTCCTACGAGCAGTACTTC.